A selection of T cell receptor beta chains follows, all from one sample in a study of T cells expressing NK-cell markers. TCRdb reworked the 5' RACE reads into one entry per CDR3 protein, no DNA. This sample contains hundreds of thousands of distinct CDR3 sequences. Material for sequencing was blood T cells: a sorted CD56 or NKG2C T cell subset, CD4+ or CD8+ T cells, or bulk PBMC T cells (not recorded which). The source is a man between 18 and 29 years old in good health. The CDR3 runs from the conserved cysteine through the conserved F or W.

TRBV7-9	TRBJ2-3	CASSGDRADTQYF
TRBV20-1	TRBJ2-1	CSASLPFRGLLVYEQFF
TRBV10-3	TRBJ2-6	CAISESVTSGSGANVLTF
TRBV7-9	TRBJ1-3	CASSTVDSGNTIYF
TRBV7-6	TRBJ2-7	CASSQKPTPKDYEQYF
TRBV6-1	TRBJ1-3	CASSSTGSSGNTIYF
TRBV6-4	TRBJ2-1	CASSLGSSNSYNEQFF
TRBV5-1	TRBJ2-3	CASSLEQVLTDTQYF
TRBV11-3	TRBJ1-1	CASSSAVGNEAFF
TRBV10-3	TRBJ1-4	CASTGTGTEKLFF
TRBV12-3/TRBV12-4	TRBJ1-4	CASSLAVWTENEKLFF
TRBV5-1	TRBJ2-3	CASSLRQGGTDTQYF
TRBV7-2	TRBJ2-3	CASSLGQPIRPDTQYF
TRBV27	TRBJ2-2	CASSLLGQFGAGELFF
TRBV29-1	TRBJ2-1	CSVGLPLQGEQFF
TRBV12-3/TRBV12-4	TRBJ1-3	CASSLGTGYGPGNTIYF
TRBV5-1	TRBJ2-5	CASSGRDAAYF
TRBV20-1	TRBJ2-3	CSARWGVGTDTQYF
TRBV28	TRBJ2-2	CASRRREEQGRELFF
TRBV14	TRBJ1-1	CASSQEATGIGNTEAFF
TRBV6-1	TRBJ1-5	CASSVLGQGNQPQHF
TRBV11-2	TRBJ1-4	CASSPSKRKGTGTGLNEKLFF
TRBV20-1	TRBJ2-1	CSASDGIPNEQFF
TRBV9	TRBJ1-1	CASSVPASNTEAFF
TRBV5-1	TRBJ2-1	CASSTGQGYNEQFF
TRBV25-1	TRBJ1-4	CASSEWAGATNEKLFF
TRBV12-3/TRBV12-4	TRBJ1-4	CASSQPGQGAGEKLFF
TRBV5-1	TRBJ2-2	CASSLGSGQVSTGELFF
TRBV14	TRBJ2-1	CASSQGPHHEQFF
TRBV6-5	TRBJ2-1	CASRNSFEQFF
TRBV15	TRBJ2-3	CATSRFKTSADTQYF
TRBV7-8	TRBJ2-1	CASSPKYEQFF
TRBV7-6	TRBJ2-2	CASAAGRAGELFF
TRBV10-1	TRBJ2-2	CASSESGVGELFF
TRBV6-5	TRBJ2-7	CASSYRAAGGPGNEQYF
TRBV6-1	TRBJ2-1	CASRPGVDRYNEQFF
TRBV18	TRBJ2-5	CASSPSRLAIQETQYF
TRBV5-1	TRBJ1-5	CASSLAYGQPQHF
TRBV24-1	TRBJ2-3	CATSDLSTSPDTQYF
TRBV29-1	TRBJ2-1	CSVEVAGSYNEQFF
TRBV5-1	TRBJ2-1	CASSFRPLSNEQFF
TRBV6-1	TRBJ2-7	CASSVVGGEQYF
TRBV7-9	TRBJ2-7	CASSLVASESHEQYF
TRBV12-3/TRBV12-4	TRBJ2-2	CASSPRGNTGELFF
TRBV20-1	TRBJ2-7	CSAKRQTQIAYEQYF
TRBV15	TRBJ1-5	CATSPVRTAGQPQHF
TRBV7-2	TRBJ2-2	CASSLTLAGVTGELFF
TRBV28	TRBJ1-1	CASSSTFRTGTEAFF
TRBV27	TRBJ2-5	CASSLRTSGVQETQYF
TRBV15	TRBJ1-4	CATSRENEKLFF
TRBV4-2	TRBJ1-4	CASSQVAGRGATNEKLFF
TRBV7-6	TRBJ1-1	CASSPTGVNTEAFF
TRBV24-1	TRBJ2-2	CATSDSRFVGKAPGELFF
TRBV7-9	TRBJ2-7	CASSYPQGGAYEQYF
TRBV7-6	TRBJ2-3	CASSLGRAGRVDTQYF
TRBV20-1	TRBJ1-2	CSAPGRVGEGYTF
TRBV7-7	TRBJ2-6	CASSPVTPGPGANVLTF